The T cell receptor beta chain under discussion was sequenced for a study of blood T cell repertoires in COVID-19. The repertoire was sequenced with immunoSEQ multiplex PCR; TCRdb's copy has only in-frame clones and lacks some. The sample lists 200,000 to 250,000 clones, over 80% occurring once. The cohort comprised adults aged roughly 18 to 95 years residing in around 25 US areas. Cohort allocation depended upon clinical history that participants reported. This CDR3 is built from 16 residues. V lost 6 bases and J lost 2; bases outside the gene matches: 10. Germline-derived CDR1 and CDR2 are WNHNN and SYGVQD (reference sequence).

Sequenced: PBMCs or T cells enriched from blood (not recorded which). This chain links TRBV10-1 with TRBJ2-1, with 7 bases fitting TRBD2. The TCR was taken from a woman in her 30s with acute COVID-19. CDR3 nucleotides: TGCGCCAGCAGCGGTTCGAATGCGGGGGCCTACAATGAGCAGTTCTTC. Its protein is CASSGSNAGAYNEQFF.